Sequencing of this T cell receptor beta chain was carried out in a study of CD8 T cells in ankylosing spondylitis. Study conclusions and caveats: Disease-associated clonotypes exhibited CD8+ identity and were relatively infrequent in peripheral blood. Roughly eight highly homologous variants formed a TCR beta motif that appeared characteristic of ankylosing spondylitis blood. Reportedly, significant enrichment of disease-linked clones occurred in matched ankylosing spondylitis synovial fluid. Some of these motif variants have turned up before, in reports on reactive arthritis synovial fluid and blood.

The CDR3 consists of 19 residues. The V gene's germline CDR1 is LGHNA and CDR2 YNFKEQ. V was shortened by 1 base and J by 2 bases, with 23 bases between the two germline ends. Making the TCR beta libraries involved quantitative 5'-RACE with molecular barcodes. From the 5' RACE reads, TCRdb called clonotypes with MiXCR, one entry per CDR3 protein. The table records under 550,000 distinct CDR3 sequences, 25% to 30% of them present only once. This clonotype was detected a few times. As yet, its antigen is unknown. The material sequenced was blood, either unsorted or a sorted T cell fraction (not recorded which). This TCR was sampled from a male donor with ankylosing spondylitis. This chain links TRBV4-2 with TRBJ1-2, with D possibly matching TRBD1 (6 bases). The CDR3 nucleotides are TGTGCCAGCAGCCAAGCTAGTTCCTTTGTCCGGGACAAAAACTATGGCTACACCTTC. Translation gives CASSQASSFVRDKNYGYTF.